These T cell receptor beta chains were read from a single sample in a study of blood T cell repertoires in COVID-19. Sequencing used immunoSEQ multiplex PCR; TCRdb keeps in-frame clones, though not all of them. The sample carries over 100,000 clones, 70% to 90% recorded once. The material sequenced was peripheral blood. The source is a man aged 50-60 years with active COVID-19. The CDR3 runs from the conserved cysteine through the conserved F or W. The order of the fields is clone size, D gene, V gene, J gene, CDR3 protein, CDR3 DNA. The D gene is left open where the match is weak. A row's size may be missing; if present it is once, few, many or a size class.

clone size: NA
D gene: NA
V gene: TRBV29-1
J gene: TRBJ2-1
CDR3 protein: CSPSQILNEQFF
CDR3 DNA: TGCAGCCCCTCTCAGATTCTCAATGAGCAGTTCTTC

clone size: NA
D gene: TRBD1
V gene: TRBV24-1
J gene: TRBJ2-1
CDR3 protein: CATSTGVSGTGKVNEQFF
CDR3 DNA: TGTGCCACCAGTACCGGAGTCTCCGGGACAGGGAAGGTAAATGAGCAGTTCTTC

clone size: NA
D gene: TRBD2
V gene: TRBV7-9
J gene: TRBJ2-2
CDR3 protein: CASSLRRGLATNTGELFF
CDR3 DNA: TGTGCCAGCAGCTTAAGGAGGGGACTAGCAACGAACACCGGGGAGCTGTTTTTT

clone size: NA
D gene: NA
V gene: TRBV21-1
J gene: TRBJ2-1
CDR3 protein: CASSKLPELADSSYNEQFF
CDR3 DNA: TGTGCCAGCAGCAAACTGCCTGAGCTAGCGGACAGCTCCTACAATGAGCAGTTCTTC

clone size: NA
D gene: TRBD2
V gene: TRBV6-2/TRBV6-3
J gene: TRBJ2-3
CDR3 protein: CASSYGEAGARGTQYF
CDR3 DNA: TGTGCCAGCAGTTACGGCGAAGCGGGGGCCCGGGGGACGCAGTATTTT

clone size: NA
D gene: TRBD2
V gene: TRBV5-5
J gene: TRBJ2-3
CDR3 protein: CASSLESGGWDTQYF
CDR3 DNA: TGTGCCAGCAGTCTTGAAAGCGGGGGGTGGGATACGCAGTATTTT

clone size: NA
D gene: NA
V gene: TRBV6-2/TRBV6-3
J gene: TRBJ1-2
CDR3 protein: CASSPGALYGYTF
CDR3 DNA: TGTGCCAGCAGCCCCGGAGCCCTCTATGGCTACACCTTC

clone size: NA
D gene: NA
V gene: TRBV7-8
J gene: TRBJ2-7
CDR3 protein: CASSLESRGSYEQYF
CDR3 DNA: TGTGCCAGCAGCTTAGAATCGCGGGGATCCTACGAGCAGTACTTC

clone size: NA
D gene: NA
V gene: TRBV6-5
J gene: TRBJ1-2
CDR3 protein: CASRLPAGSSPYTF
CDR3 DNA: TGTGCCAGCAGGCTCCCGGCAGGTTCTTCACCCTACACCTTC

clone size: NA
D gene: NA
V gene: TRBV5-1
J gene: TRBJ2-7
CDR3 protein: CASSLSAYEQYF
CDR3 DNA: TGCGCCAGCAGCTTATCAGCCTACGAGCAGTACTTC

clone size: NA
D gene: NA
V gene: TRBV6-5
J gene: TRBJ1-6
CDR3 protein: CASYRDGNSPLHF
CDR3 DNA: TGTGCCAGCTACAGGGACGGGAATTCACCCCTCCACTTT

clone size: NA
D gene: TRBD2
V gene: TRBV11-3
J gene: TRBJ2-2
CDR3 protein: CASSPAGGLGAGELFF
CDR3 DNA: TGTGCCAGCAGCCCAGCGGGGGGGCTAGGAGCCGGGGAGCTGTTTTTT

clone size: NA
D gene: TRBD1
V gene: TRBV10-2
J gene: TRBJ1-5
CDR3 protein: CASRQGNNQPQHF
CDR3 DNA: TGCGCCAGCCGACAGGGGAACAATCAGCCCCAGCATTTT

clone size: NA
D gene: TRBD2
V gene: TRBV27
J gene: TRBJ2-5
CDR3 protein: CASSLEASGRGETQYF
CDR3 DNA: TGTGCCAGCAGTTTAGAGGCTAGCGGACGAGGGGAGACCCAGTACTTC

clone size: once
D gene: NA
V gene: TRBV6-1
J gene: TRBJ1-2
CDR3 protein: CASSENPSGGYTF
CDR3 DNA: TGTGCCAGCAGTGAAAATCCATCCGGTGGCTACACCTTC

clone size: few
D gene: NA
V gene: TRBV6-5
J gene: TRBJ1-2
CDR3 protein: CASRLEVGGGGYTF
CDR3 DNA: TGTGCCAGCAGGCTAGAAGTAGGCGGAGGGGGCTACACCTTC

clone size: few
D gene: TRBD1
V gene: TRBV7-9
J gene: TRBJ1-2
CDR3 protein: CASSRGQGYYGYTF
CDR3 DNA: TGTGCCAGCAGCCGCGGACAGGGCTACTATGGCTACACCTTC

clone size: NA
D gene: NA
V gene: TRBV18
J gene: TRBJ1-2
CDR3 protein: CASSPAVGGEYGYTF
CDR3 DNA: TGTGCCAGCTCACCAGCCGTCGGGGGAGAGTATGGCTACACCTTC

clone size: NA
D gene: NA
V gene: TRBV24-1
J gene: TRBJ2-2
CDR3 protein: CATSEQTGELFF
CDR3 DNA: TGTGCCACCAGTGAACAGACCGGGGAGCTGTTTTTT

clone size: NA
D gene: TRBD1
V gene: TRBV12-3/TRBV12-4
J gene: TRBJ2-1
CDR3 protein: CASSPQGGYEQFF
CDR3 DNA: TGTGCCAGCAGCCCACAGGGGGGCTATGAGCAGTTCTTC

clone size: NA
D gene: NA
V gene: TRBV6-2/TRBV6-3
J gene: TRBJ1-5
CDR3 protein: CASSDGHSNQPQHF
CDR3 DNA: TGTGCCAGCAGCGACGGACACAGCAATCAGCCCCAGCATTTT

clone size: few
D gene: TRBD1
V gene: TRBV5-1
J gene: TRBJ2-1
CDR3 protein: CASSGGQGYNEQFF
CDR3 DNA: TGCGCCAGCAGCGGCGGACAGGGCTACAATGAGCAGTTCTTC

clone size: NA
D gene: TRBD1
V gene: TRBV6-6
J gene: TRBJ1-6
CDR3 protein: CASRSGTANSPLHF
CDR3 DNA: TGTGCCAGCAGATCCGGGACAGCCAATTCACCCCTCCACTTT

clone size: NA
D gene: TRBD1
V gene: TRBV2
J gene: TRBJ1-1
CDR3 protein: CASSWGQVNTEAFF
CDR3 DNA: TGTGCCAGCAGTTGGGGACAGGTGAACACTGAAGCTTTCTTT

clone size: NA
D gene: TRBD1
V gene: TRBV11-2
J gene: TRBJ1-2
CDR3 protein: CASSLDQVLQGGFGYGYTF
CDR3 DNA: TGTGCCAGCAGCTTAGATCAAGTTCTCCAGGGGGGTTTTGGGTATGGCTACACCTTC

clone size: NA
D gene: NA
V gene: TRBV3-1/TRBV3-2
J gene: TRBJ2-1
CDR3 protein: CASSQRLAHNEQFF
CDR3 DNA: TGTGCCAGCAGCCAAAGGCTAGCCCACAATGAGCAGTTCTTC

clone size: NA
D gene: NA
V gene: TRBV18
J gene: TRBJ2-3
CDR3 protein: CASSPGASDTQYF
CDR3 DNA: TGTGCCAGCTCACCGGGAGCTTCAGATACGCAGTATTTT

clone size: NA
D gene: NA
V gene: TRBV12-1
J gene: TRBJ2-1
CDR3 protein: CASSSGSDRGRTYQLSSYNEQFF
CDR3 DNA: TGTGCCAGCAGCTCCGGATCAGACAGGGGGCGCACATACCAGTTGAGCTCCTACAATGAGCAGTTCTTC

clone size: once
D gene: NA
V gene: TRBV6-1
J gene: TRBJ2-7
CDR3 protein: CASSEGLFGVEQYF
CDR3 DNA: TGTGCCAGCAGTGAAGGTCTCTTCGGGGTTGAGCAGTACTTC

clone size: NA
D gene: NA
V gene: TRBV11-3
J gene: TRBJ2-2
CDR3 protein: CASSFGTRGDGELFF
CDR3 DNA: TGTGCCAGCAGCTTCGGGACCCGCGGGGACGGGGAGCTGTTTTTT

clone size: NA
D gene: NA
V gene: TRBV6-5
J gene: TRBJ1-6
CDR3 protein: CASRSTTLPLHF
CDR3 DNA: TGTGCCAGCAGGTCGACAACACTTCCCCTCCACTTT

clone size: NA
D gene: NA
V gene: TRBV27
J gene: TRBJ1-2
CDR3 protein: CASSLEPSGHGYTF
CDR3 DNA: TGTGCCAGCAGTTTAGAGCCCAGCGGGCACGGCTACACCTTC

clone size: once
D gene: NA
V gene: TRBV5-6
J gene: TRBJ1-2
CDR3 protein: CASSLGRGSGYTF
CDR3 DNA: TGTGCCAGCAGCTTGGGACGCGGGAGCGGCTACACCTTC

clone size: NA
D gene: TRBD2
V gene: TRBV5-4
J gene: TRBJ2-3
CDR3 protein: CASSRSGGHTDTQYF
CDR3 DNA: TGTGCCAGCAGCCGTAGCGGGGGCCACACAGATACGCAGTATTTT

clone size: once
D gene: NA
V gene: TRBV7-9
J gene: TRBJ1-5
CDR3 protein: CASSTTDSSQHF
CDR3 DNA: TGTGCCAGCAGCACAACCGACTCGTCCCAGCATTTT

clone size: NA
D gene: TRBD2
V gene: TRBV6-5
J gene: TRBJ2-4
CDR3 protein: CASSSRASGAKNIQYF
CDR3 DNA: TGTGCCAGCAGTTCTCGGGCTAGCGGGGCCAAAAACATTCAGTACTTC

clone size: NA
D gene: NA
V gene: TRBV6-5
J gene: TRBJ1-1
CDR3 protein: CASIQRDTEAFF
CDR3 DNA: TGTGCCAGCATACAACGGGACACTGAAGCTTTCTTT

clone size: NA
D gene: NA
V gene: TRBV5-4
J gene: TRBJ2-5
CDR3 protein: CASSLAPGQGKETQYF
CDR3 DNA: TGTGCCAGCAGCTTGGCCCCTGGCCAGGGAAAAGAGACCCAGTACTTC

clone size: medium-sized
D gene: TRBD2
V gene: TRBV27
J gene: TRBJ2-1
CDR3 protein: CASSPLAGGGNEQFF
CDR3 DNA: TGTGCCAGCAGTCCCCTAGCGGGGGGTGGCAATGAGCAGTTCTTC

clone size: NA
D gene: TRBD1
V gene: TRBV7-8
J gene: TRBJ1-2
CDR3 protein: CASSSLIGQGRNYGYTF
CDR3 DNA: TGTGCCAGCAGCTCACTAATTGGACAGGGGAGAAACTATGGCTACACCTTC

clone size: once
D gene: NA
V gene: TRBV3-1/TRBV3-2
J gene: TRBJ1-1
CDR3 protein: CASSQGTANTEAFF
CDR3 DNA: TGTGCCAGCAGCCAAGGAACAGCGAACACTGAAGCTTTCTTT

clone size: NA
D gene: NA
V gene: TRBV3-1/TRBV3-2
J gene: TRBJ1-1
CDR3 protein: CASSQETGNTEAFF
CDR3 DNA: TGTGCCAGCAGCCAAGAGACAGGGAACACTGAAGCTTTCTTT

clone size: NA
D gene: NA
V gene: TRBV5-1
J gene: TRBJ2-1
CDR3 protein: CASSWFPSSYNEQFF
CDR3 DNA: TGCGCCAGCAGCTGGTTCCCGAGCTCCTACAATGAGCAGTTCTTC

clone size: NA
D gene: TRBD1
V gene: TRBV5-8
J gene: TRBJ1-2
CDR3 protein: CASSLDRGYGYTF
CDR3 DNA: TGTGCCAGCAGCTTGGACAGGGGATATGGCTACACCTTC

clone size: NA
D gene: NA
V gene: TRBV11-1
J gene: TRBJ1-6
CDR3 protein: CASSFGHGYNSPLHF
CDR3 DNA: TGTGCCAGCAGCTTCGGACATGGCTATAATTCACCCCTCCACTTT

clone size: NA
D gene: TRBD2
V gene: TRBV5-5
J gene: TRBJ2-3
CDR3 protein: CASSLRLAGPSTDTQYF
CDR3 DNA: TGTGCCAGCAGTCTTCGACTAGCGGGTCCCAGCACAGATACGCAGTATTTT

clone size: NA
D gene: TRBD1
V gene: TRBV7-9
J gene: TRBJ1-1
CDR3 protein: CASSLQGQANTEAFF
CDR3 DNA: TGTGCCAGCAGCTTACAGGGACAGGCGAACACTGAAGCTTTCTTT

clone size: once
D gene: TRBD1
V gene: TRBV25-1
J gene: TRBJ2-7
CDR3 protein: CASTPDRGDVRSSYEQYF
CDR3 DNA: TGTGCCAGTACCCCGGACAGGGGGGATGTTAGGTCCTCCTACGAGCAGTACTTC

clone size: NA
D gene: NA
V gene: TRBV18
J gene: TRBJ2-1
CDR3 protein: CASSRAGPYNEQFF
CDR3 DNA: TGTGCCAGCTCTCGAGCTGGGCCCTACAATGAGCAGTTCTTC

clone size: NA
D gene: NA
V gene: TRBV3-1/TRBV3-2
J gene: TRBJ1-3
CDR3 protein: CASSRATPGNTIYF
CDR3 DNA: TGTGCCAGCAGCCGCGCTACTCCTGGAAACACCATATATTTT

clone size: few
D gene: TRBD2
V gene: TRBV10-3
J gene: TRBJ2-7
CDR3 protein: CAISSPGLAGGREQYF
CDR3 DNA: TGTGCCATCAGCTCCCCGGGACTAGCGGGGGGGCGTGAGCAGTACTTC

clone size: NA
D gene: NA
V gene: TRBV3-1/TRBV3-2
J gene: TRBJ2-5
CDR3 protein: CASSQGTGKETQYF
CDR3 DNA: TGTGCCAGCAGCCAAGGTACAGGGAAAGAGACCCAGTACTTC

clone size: NA
D gene: NA
V gene: TRBV2
J gene: TRBJ1-5
CDR3 protein: CASRDRGYSNQPQHF
CDR3 DNA: TGTGCCAGCAGAGACCGGGGTTATAGCAATCAGCCCCAGCATTTT

clone size: NA
D gene: NA
V gene: TRBV5-4
J gene: TRBJ2-3
CDR3 protein: CASRWDRGPDTQYF
CDR3 DNA: TGTGCCAGCAGGTGGGATAGGGGCCCCGATACGCAGTATTTT

clone size: NA
D gene: NA
V gene: TRBV11-3
J gene: TRBJ2-3
CDR3 protein: CASSSGTPGGTQYF
CDR3 DNA: TGTGCCAGCAGCTCCGGGACTCCCGGAGGTACGCAGTATTTT

clone size: once
D gene: TRBD2
V gene: TRBV5-5
J gene: TRBJ2-1
CDR3 protein: CASSLVLGLAGGNEQFF
CDR3 DNA: TGTGCCAGCAGCTTAGTACTGGGACTAGCGGGCGGCAATGAGCAGTTCTTC

clone size: NA
D gene: TRBD1
V gene: TRBV10-3
J gene: TRBJ1-5
CDR3 protein: CAISKGTDSNQPQHF
CDR3 DNA: TGTGCCATCAGCAAAGGGACAGATAGCAATCAGCCCCAGCATTTT

clone size: NA
D gene: NA
V gene: TRBV9
J gene: TRBJ2-1
CDR3 protein: CASSSRRGSYNEQFF
CDR3 DNA: TGTGCCAGCAGCTCCAGGAGGGGATCCTACAATGAGCAGTTCTTC